Below are 25 T cell receptor beta chains sequenced from a single sample in a study of PD-L1 blockade in urothelial cancer. Only in-frame clones appear in the TCRdb table, and some are missing; sequencing was by immunoSEQ multiplex PCR. The table has under 95,000 clones, 65% to 85% seen once. Time point described: pretreatment peripheral blood. The specimen comprised PBMCs, sampled around atezolizumab (anti-PD-L1) treatment. These receptors all stem from a man aged 55 to 70 with urothelial cancer.

The chain joins TRBV5-1 to TRBJ2-1; D uncertain. Germline CDR1 reads SGHRS; CDR2 reads YFSETQ. The CDR3 sequence is 16 residues long. The V end was cut by 1 base, the J end by 5 bases, with 16 bases between. The CDR3 sequence is CASSLSSGEANNEQFF. The CDR3 nucleotides read TGCGCCAGCAGCTTGTCCTCCGGAGAGGCCAACAATGAGCAGTTCTTC.

The chain employs TRBV7-9 and TRBJ2-3; D possibly corresponds to TRBD1 (5 bases). This CDR3 comprises 16 residues. CDR1 and CDR2 from the germline V gene are SEHNR and FQNEAQ (reference sequence). Trimming took off 3 bases at V and 5 bases at J, with 18 bases between the two ends. CDR3 loop: CASSLILPSGLDTQYF. The DNA for the CDR3 is TGTGCCAGCAGCTTGATTCTCCCTTCAGGGCTAGATACGCAGTATTTT.

As concerns this clone: This specimen includes other DNA sequences encoding the same CDR3. The chain joins TRBV9 to TRBJ2-7, with TRBD2 matching over 13 bases. CDR3 length: 14 amino acids. V lost 2 bases and J lost 5; bases outside the gene matches: 1. Germline values: CDR1 SGDLS, CDR2 YYNGEE. The CDR3 nucleotides are TGTGCCAGCAGCGTCGGACTAGCGGGAGACGAGCAGTACTTC. It encodes CASSVGLAGDEQYF.

The V gene is TRBV25-1, the J gene TRBJ2-1; 10 bases fit TRBD2. Trimming at V came to 6 bases and at J to 7 bases, leaving 3 bases not matched to a gene. Germline lookup yields CDR1 MGHDK and CDR2 SYGVNS. The CDR3 totals 13 residues. As DNA, the CDR3 is TGTGCCAGCAGCCTAGCGGGGGTTAATGAGCAGTTCTTC. Protein sequence: CASSLAGVNEQFF.

The chain links TRBV27 to TRBJ2-2; 14 bases match TRBD2. Trimming removed 5 bases from V and 5 bases from J; junction bases left unmatched: 4. CDR3 size: 16 residues. Germline-derived CDR1 and CDR2 are MNHEY and SMNVEV (reference sequence). DNA for the CDR3: TGTGCCAGCAGTAAGACTAGCGGGAGGGCGACCGGGGAGCTGTTTTTT. This encodes CASSKTSGRATGELFF.

Here the CDR3 reads CASSFQTDNTGELFF. In DNA, the CDR3 is TGCGCCAGCAGCTTCCAGACAGATAACACCGGGGAGCTGTTTTTT. The chain joins TRBV5-1 to TRBJ2-2; D perhaps matches TRBD1 (5 bases). Germline V gives CDR1 SGHRS, CDR2 YFSETQ. There are 15 residues in the CDR3. V was clipped by 2 bases and J by 2 bases, with 10 bases between them.

Here the CDR3 DNA reads TGTGCCAGCAGCGTAGAGTTGGGCGGGGGGGCCAGGGAGACCCAGTACTTC. It encodes CASSVELGGGARETQYF. This chain links TRBV9 with TRBJ2-5, with TRBD2 matching 9 bases. V lost 0 bases to trimming and J lost 5 bases; unmatched junction nucleotides: 11. This CDR3 is built from 17 residues. The germline gives CDR1 SGDLS, CDR2 YYNGEE.

V usage is TRBV29-1 and J usage is TRBJ2-7, with 11 bases identical to TRBD2. Per germline, CDR1 SQVTM and CDR2 ANQGSEA. Losses at the gene ends were 4 bases for V and 2 bases for J; bases not matched to a gene: 4. CDR3 length: 14 residues. The CDR3 spells CSVGLAGGPYEQYF. The CDR3, as DNA: TGCAGCGTTGGCTTAGCGGGAGGGCCCTACGAGCAGTACTTC.

There are a few counts of this clone. The chain combines TRBV6-5 with TRBJ1-1; 11 nucleotides match TRBD1. V lost 10 bases to trimming and J lost 5 bases; unmatched junction nucleotides: 6. Germline loops: CDR1 MNHEY, CDR2 SVGAGI. The CDR3 length is 13 residues. The CDR3 sequence is CAIPGQGATEAFF. CDR3 nucleotide sequence: TGTGCCATCCCAGGACAGGGGGCTACTGAAGCTTTCTTT.

This chain uses TRBV19 with TRBJ2-1; D may be TRBD2 (5 bases). V lost 3 bases and J lost 9, with 9 bases in between. This CDR3 spans 12 amino acids. Per the germline V gene, CDR1 is LNHDA and CDR2 is SQIVND (reference sequence). Here the CDR3 DNA reads TGTGCCAGTAGTATGGCGGAGGCTGAGCAGTTCTTC. The encoded protein is CASSMAEAEQFF.

This chain connects TRBV11-2 to TRBJ2-7, with D perhaps matching TRBD2 (5 bases). The V end was cut by 1 base, the J end by 7 bases, with 17 bases between. CDR3 size: 15 residues. Per the germline V gene, CDR1 is SGHAT and CDR2 is FQNNGV. CDR3 coding DNA: TGTGCCAGCAGCTTAGTAAACTTCGCTTCGGGGGAGCAGTACTTC. Its translation is CASSLVNFASGEQYF.

V gene TRBV2 combines with J gene TRBJ1-4, with D perhaps matching TRBD1 (5 bases). The ends were cut back, 5 bases at V and 8 bases at J, with 15 bases in the middle. Germline V CDR1 and CDR2: SNHLY, FYNNEI. There are 14 residues in the CDR3. CDR3 region: CASSPGTGREKLFF. The CDR3 DNA reads TGTGCCAGCAGTCCCGGGACTGGACGAGAAAAACTGTTTTTT.

The V call is TRBV5-1, the J call TRBJ2-3, with 8 bases lining up with TRBD2. CDR1 SGHRS and CDR2 YFSETQ come from the germline V gene. The CDR3 is made up of 14 amino acids. The J segment lost 2 bases and the V segment lost 7 bases, leaving 6 bases of the junction unmatched. DNA of the CDR3: TGCGCCAGCCGGGAGCGGGGGTACACAGATACGCAGTATTTT. Translated, it gives CASRERGYTDTQYF.

The chain joins TRBV5-5 to TRBJ2-3; the D gene is possibly TRBD2 (7 bases). V shed 5 bases and J shed 1 base, with 20 bases lying between them. The CDR3 extends over 17 amino acids. CDR1 SGHKS and CDR2 YYEKEE come from the germline V gene (reference sequence). CDR3 in DNA: TGTGCCAGCAGAGGGTGGGTTCGGGGGGCGGGCACAGATACGCAGTATTTT. Translation gives CASRGWVRGAGTDTQYF.

This chain uses TRBV6-5 with TRBJ2-2; 8 positions agree with TRBD1. The CDR3 covers 16 residues. Losses at the gene ends were 4 bases for V and 4 bases for J; bases not matched to a gene: 8. Germline lookup yields CDR1 MNHEY and CDR2 SVGAGI. For the CDR3, the DNA is TGTGCCAGCAGTTCCCCCGGGACAGGAGCCACCGGGGAGCTGTTTTTT. This encodes CASSSPGTGATGELFF.

The rearrangement links TRBV11-3 to TRBJ1-4; the match to TRBD1 covers 9 bases. Germline V CDR1 and CDR2: SGHNT, YENEEA. The junction had 11 bases not matched to a gene; V was cut back by 4 bases and J by 8 bases. This CDR3 contains 16 residues. CDR3 coding DNA: TGTGCCAGCAGCTCGAACACAGGGGGCGGTTGGGAAAAACTGTTTTTT. This gives the protein CASSSNTGGGWEKLFF. Full variable domain (missing parts from reference TRBV11-3 and TRBJ1-4): EAGVVQSPRYKIIEKKQPVAFWCNPISGHNTLYWYLQNLGQGPELLIRYENEEAVDDSQLPKDRFSAERLKGVDSTLKIQPAELGDSAVYLCASSSNTGGGWEKLFFGSGTQLSVL.

The chain has TRBV5-1 and TRBJ2-2; TRBD1 aligns across 10 bases. Germline V gene lookup returns CDR1 SGHRS and CDR2 YFSETQ. Trimming removed 4 bases from V and 4 bases from J; junction bases left unmatched: 4. The length of the CDR3 is 15 residues. In DNA, the CDR3 is TGCGCCAGCAGCCCTCGACAGGGGGCCACCGGGGAGCTGTTTTTT. It is translated as CASSPRQGATGELFF.

The V gene is TRBV5-6, the J gene TRBJ2-7; the match to TRBD1 covers 9 bases. Germline V CDR1 and CDR2: SGHDT, YYEEEE. The CDR3 is 14 residues long. Trimming at V came to 1 base and at J to 5 bases, leaving 4 bases not matched to a gene. The CDR3 reads CASSLMGDRDEQYF. CDR3 coding DNA: TGTGCCAGCAGCTTGATGGGGGACAGGGACGAGCAGTACTTC.

The chain joins TRBV12-5 to TRBJ2-1, with TRBD2 identical over 11 bases. With V trimmed by 7 bases and J by 10 bases, 9 bases remained unmatched. This CDR3 has 14 residues. Germline CDR1 LGHNT, CDR2 FRNRAP. This chain's CDR3 is CASALTRTSGEQFF. The CDR3 DNA is TGTGCTAGTGCTTTAACCCGGACTAGCGGGGAGCAGTTCTTC.

This chain connects TRBV10-3 to TRBJ2-2; D may be TRBD2 (5 bases). The V gene lost 2 bases and the J gene lost 4 bases, with 14 bases spanning the gap. The CDR3 has 16 amino acids. Germline V gives CDR1 ENHRY, CDR2 SYGVKD. CDR3 DNA: TGTGCCATCAGTGAGAGGACGGTCGCGGGCACCGGGGAGCTGTTTTTT. Translated: CAISERTVAGTGELFF.

The chain is built from TRBV5-1 and TRBJ2-3; tentatively, D is TRBD1 (6 bases). The CDR3 loop spans 15 amino acids. Germline V gene lookup returns CDR1 SGHRS and CDR2 YFSETQ. Trimming left V 5 bases short and J 1 base short, with 14 bases between. The CDR3 DNA is TGCGCCAGCAGTCCAACAGGGAGACGCACAGATACGCAGTATTTT. It translates to CASSPTGRRTDTQYF.

This chain uses TRBV11-2 with TRBJ1-4; tentatively, D is TRBD1 (6 bases). The CDR3 runs to 14 residues. The V gene lost 4 bases and the J gene lost 5 bases, with 11 bases spanning the gap. Germline lookup yields CDR1 SGHAT and CDR2 FQNNGV. This chain's CDR3 is CASSSQGGNEKLFF. In DNA form, the CDR3 reads TGTGCCAGCAGCTCACAGGGCGGAAATGAAAAACTGTTTTTT.

The gene calls are TRBV7-2 and TRBJ1-6; 7 nucleotides agree with TRBD1. The V and J ends lost 4 bases and 6 bases, in that order; junction bases with no gene match: 6. The CDR3 loop spans 15 amino acids. Germline CDR1 and CDR2: SGHTA and FQGNSA. This CDR3 is CASSSRQGANSPLHF. As DNA, the CDR3 is TGTGCCAGCAGCTCCCGACAGGGCGCTAATTCACCCCTCCACTTT.

The gene calls are TRBV7-9 and TRBJ1-4; 7 bases map to TRBD1. In germline, CDR1 is SEHNR, CDR2 FQNEAQ (reference sequence). The ends lost 5 bases at V and 7 bases at J; junction bases unmatched: 13. The CDR3 is made up of 16 amino acids. Here the CDR3 DNA reads TGTGCCAGCAGCCCTGGAACAGGGGCTCGGATTGAAAAACTGTTTTTT. It yields the protein CASSPGTGARIEKLFF. The full variable domain, completed using reference TRBV7-9 and TRBJ1-4, is DTGVSQNPRHKITKRGQNVTFRCDPISEHNRLYWYRQTLGQGPEFLTYFQNEAQLEKSRLLSDRFSAERPKGSFSTLEIQRTEQGDSAMYLCASSPGTGARIEKLFFGSGTQLSVL.

The chain recombines TRBV6-5 with TRBJ1-6, with 8 positions matching TRBD1. The V segment lost 7 bases and the J segment 6 bases; nucleotides outside the gene matches: 8. This CDR3 region has 15 residues. The germline CDR1 and CDR2 sequences are MNHEY and SVGAGI. This CDR3 is CASTSGGAGNSPLHF. The CDR3 DNA follows: TGTGCCAGCACCTCAGGGGGCGCAGGTAATTCACCCCTCCACTTT.